This T cell receptor (beta chain) was obtained from a study of T-cell reconstitution after alpha-beta-depleted transplantation in children. The study, taken as a whole, reports: Some patients owed their high day-60 TCRbeta diversity to surviving recipient T cells and thymic progenitors. As was reported, about two months after transplant, alpha-beta T cells came from several hundred expanded graft clones. Diversity and T-cell counts at one year after transplant derived mostly from new T cells.

TCRbeta library preparation incorporated unique molecular identifiers. MiXCR, run by TCRdb on the PCR reads, gives a single entry per CDR3 protein. Found here are about 440,000 distinct CDR3 sequences, about 40% of them singletons; the top ten hold 27%. The germline CDR1 and CDR2 sequences are SGHRS and YFSETQ. This CDR3 region has 14 residues. The ends lost 3 bases at V and 5 bases at J; junction bases unmatched: 5. This clonotype was seen at least ten times. Its antigen is currently unknown. Sample: PBMCs, taken before TCRalphabeta/CD19-depleted stem cell transplant. The sequence was collected from a girl aged 2 to 10 with aplastic anemia, due to receive a stem cell transplant. This chain uses TRBV5-1 with TRBJ2-7, with 10 bases lining up with TRBD1. The CDR3 DNA sequence: TGCGCCAGCAGCTACCGGGACAGGGGTGACGAGCAGTACTTC. It encodes CASSYRDRGDEQYF.